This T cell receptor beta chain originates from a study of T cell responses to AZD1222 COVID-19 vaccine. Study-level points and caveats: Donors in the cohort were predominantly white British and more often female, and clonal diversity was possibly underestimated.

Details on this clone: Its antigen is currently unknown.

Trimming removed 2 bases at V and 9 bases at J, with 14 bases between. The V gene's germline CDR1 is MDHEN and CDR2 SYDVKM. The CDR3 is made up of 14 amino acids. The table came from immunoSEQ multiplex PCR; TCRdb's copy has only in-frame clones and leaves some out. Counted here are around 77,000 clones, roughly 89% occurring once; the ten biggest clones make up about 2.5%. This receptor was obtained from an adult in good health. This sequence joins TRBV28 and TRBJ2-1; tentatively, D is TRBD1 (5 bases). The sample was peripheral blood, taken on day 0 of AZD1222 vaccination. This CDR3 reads CASSLDHLQGEQFF. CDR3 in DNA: TGTGCCAGCAGTTTAGATCACCTGCAGGGTGAGCAGTTCTTC. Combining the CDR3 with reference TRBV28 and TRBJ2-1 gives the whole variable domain DVKVTQSSRYLVKRTGEKVFLECVQDMDHENMFWYRQDPGLGLRLIYFSYDVKMKEKGDIPEGYSVSREKKERFSLILESASTNQTSMYLCASSLDHLQGEQFFGPGTRLTVL.